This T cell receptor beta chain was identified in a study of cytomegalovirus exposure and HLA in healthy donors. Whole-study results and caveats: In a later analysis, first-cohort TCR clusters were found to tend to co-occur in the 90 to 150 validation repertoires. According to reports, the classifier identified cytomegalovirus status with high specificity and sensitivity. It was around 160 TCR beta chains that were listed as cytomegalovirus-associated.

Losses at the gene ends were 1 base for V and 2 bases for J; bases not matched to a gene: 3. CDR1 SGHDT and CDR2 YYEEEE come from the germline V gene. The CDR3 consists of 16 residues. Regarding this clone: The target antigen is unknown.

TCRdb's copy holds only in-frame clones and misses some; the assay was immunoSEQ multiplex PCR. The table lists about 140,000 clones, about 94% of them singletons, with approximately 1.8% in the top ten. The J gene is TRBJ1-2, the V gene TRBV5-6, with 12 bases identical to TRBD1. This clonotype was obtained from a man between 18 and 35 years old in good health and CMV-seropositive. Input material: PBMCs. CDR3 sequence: CASSLMGQGANYGYTF. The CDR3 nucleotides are TGTGCCAGCAGCTTGATGGGACAGGGGGCGAACTATGGCTACACCTTC.